One and the same sample provided the 20 T cell receptor beta chains below, sequenced in a study of blood T cell repertoires in COVID-19. The protocol was immunoSEQ multiplex PCR, while the TCRdb copy is restricted to in-frame clones and leaves out a portion. Here the sample spans more than 300,000 clones, under 90% being singletons. The sequencing sample was made of PBMCs or T cells enriched from blood (not recorded which). The receptors originated from a woman in her late teens or twenties who had recovered from COVID-19.

The V gene is TRBV27, the J gene TRBJ1-2; no reliable D call. Germline lookup yields CDR1 MNHEY and CDR2 SMNVEV (reference sequence). The CDR3 has 13 residues. The V gene lost 0 bases and the J gene lost 4 bases, with 6 bases spanning the gap. The CDR3 nucleotides read TGTGCCAGCAGTTTATCCCCAGTCTATGGCTACACCTTC. This sequence encodes CASSLSPVYGYTF.

DNA for the CDR3: TGTGCCAGCAGCCCCTCCGTGGGGGGTGGCTACACCTTC. This encodes CASSPSVGGGYTF. J is TRBJ1-2 and V is TRBV7-9; the D gene is possibly TRBD1 (5 bases). The V gene's germline CDR1 is SEHNR and CDR2 FQNEAQ (reference sequence). V lost 5 bases and J 7 bases, leaving 14 bases between the germline ends. The CDR3 is 13 amino acids.

In nucleotides, the CDR3 is TGCGCCAGCAGCCCCGCCTCCGGGACAGGGAGGTTTTATAGCAATCAGCCCCAGCATTTT. Protein product: CASSPASGTGRFYSNQPQHF. The rearrangement uses TRBV10-2 and TRBJ1-5; 9 bases are shared with TRBD1. J was trimmed by 0 bases and V by 6 bases; bases with no gene match: 18. Germline V lookup: CDR1 WSHSY, CDR2 SAAADI. The CDR3 loop spans 20 amino acids.

This chain connects TRBV15 to TRBJ2-7; the D gene is possibly TRBD1 (5 bases). V was pared by 0 bases and J by 2 bases, with 8 bases between. The length of the CDR3 is 14 residues. Germline CDR1 and CDR2: LNHNV and YYDKDF (reference sequence). The CDR3 DNA reads as TGTGCCACCAGCAGAGAAAGGGGAACCTACGAGCAGTACTTC. Translating it yields CATSRERGTYEQYF.

This clone came up a few times. The gene calls are TRBV19 and TRBJ1-1, with D tentatively TRBD1 (6 bases). V lost 4 bases to trimming and J lost 5 bases, with 20 bases between them. The V gene's germline CDR1 is LNHDA and CDR2 SQIVND (reference sequence). CDR3 length equals 16 residues. In DNA, the CDR3 is TGTGCCAGTAGTACCCGACAGGCCCGCGGGGGGACTGAAGCTTTCTTT. This encodes CASSTRQARGGTEAFF.

This chain joins TRBV28 and TRBJ2-2; tentative D call: TRBD2 (6 bases). CDR1 and CDR2 from the germline V gene are MDHEN and SYDVKM. The CDR3 is 15 amino acids. V was clipped by 4 bases and J by 3 bases, with 12 bases between them. CDR3: CASSSEGEDTGELFF. The CDR3 DNA reads TGTGCCAGCAGTTCGGAGGGAGAAGACACCGGGGAGCTGTTTTTT.

The chain is built from TRBV18 and TRBJ1-1; a weak D match, TRBD1 (5 bases). The ends were cut back, 6 bases at V and 1 base at J, with 12 bases in the middle. The CDR3 contains 14 residues. Looked up from germline, CDR1 is KGHSH and CDR2 is LQKENI. The CDR3 is CASSMGGPNTEAFF. The DNA of the CDR3 is TGTGCCAGCTCCATGGGGGGACCGAACACTGAAGCTTTCTTT. Together with reference TRBV18 and TRBJ1-1, the CDR3 gives the full variable domain: NAGVMQNPRHLVRRRGQEARLRCSPMKGHSHVYWYRQLPEEGLKFMVYLQKENIIDESGMPKERFSAEFPKEGPSILRIQQVVRGDSAAYFCASSMGGPNTEAFFGQGTRLTVV.

This sequence joins TRBV5-1 and TRBJ2-2; TRBD1 is a possible D gene (6 bases). There are 15 residues in the CDR3. The germline V gene encodes CDR1 SGHRS and CDR2 YFSETQ. V was cut by 0 bases and J by 4 bases, with 10 bases left in between. Written as DNA, the CDR3 is TGCGCCAGCAGCTTGGGGGGACACCTCACCGGGGAGCTGTTTTTT. Amino acids: CASSLGGHLTGELFF.

The V and J genes are TRBV3-1 (or the pseudogene TRBV3-2) and TRBJ1-3; no clear D gene. Germline CDR1 is LGHDT and CDR2 is YNNKEL (reference sequence). Trimming took off 1 base at V and 0 bases at J, with 7 bases between the two ends. The CDR3 is 15 amino acids. CDR3 residues: CASSQVVSSGNTIYF. The CDR3 coding sequence is TGTGCCAGCAGCCAAGTTGTTAGCTCTGGAAACACCATATATTTT.

The chain employs TRBV19 and TRBJ2-1; 7 bases are a match to TRBD1. This CDR3 has 14 residues. The V gene's germline CDR1 is LNHDA and CDR2 SQIVND (reference sequence). J lost 3 bases, V lost 4 bases, and 3 bases had no gene match. The CDR3 nucleotides read TGTGCCAGTAGTACCGGGACAGACTACAATGAGCAGTTCTTC. This encodes CASSTGTDYNEQFF.

The chain carries TRBV28 and TRBJ2-3, with TRBD2 identical over 11 bases. The CDR3 contains 16 residues. Trimming at V came to 5 bases and at J to 2 bases, leaving 6 bases not matched to a gene. CDR1 and CDR2 from the germline V gene are MDHEN and SYDVKM. The CDR3, as DNA: TGTGCCAGCAGTCCATTGACTAGCGGGGTCACAGATACGCAGTATTTT. Translation gives CASSPLTSGVTDTQYF. The full variable domain, in which reference TRBV28 and TRBJ2-3 provide the parts outside the CDR3, is DVKVTQSSRYLVKRTGEKVFLECVQDMDHENMFWYRQDPGLGLRLIYFSYDVKMKEKGDIPEGYSVSREKKERFSLILESASTNQTSMYLCASSPLTSGVTDTQYFGPGTRLTVL.

The chain combines TRBV5-6 with TRBJ1-1, with TRBD1 as a possible D gene (6 bases). This CDR3 comprises 12 residues. Germline V gene sequence: CDR1 SGHDT, CDR2 YYEEEE. Trimming shortened V by 4 bases and J by 8 bases, and 12 bases separated the two germline ends. The CDR3 nucleotides are TGTGCCAGCAGCCAAGGGGGTTCCGAAGCTTTCTTT. Translated, it gives CASSQGGSEAFF. The whole variable domain, filled in from reference TRBV5-6 and TRBJ1-1, reads DAGVTQSPTHLIKTRGQQVTLRCSPKSGHDTVSWYQQALGQGPQFIFQYYEEEERQRGNFPDRFSGHQFPNYSSELNVNALLLGDSALYLCASSQGGSEAFFGQGTRLTVV.

The chain uses TRBV9 and TRBJ2-4; the D gene is possibly TRBD1 (6 bases). Germline CDR1 SGDLS, CDR2 YYNGEE. The CDR3 is made up of 14 amino acids. V lost 4 bases, J lost 9 bases, and 17 bases lay in between. CDR3 sequence (DNA): TGTGCCAGCAGCCCCTCCACAGGGTATGGCATTCAGTACTTC. Amino acids: CASSPSTGYGIQYF.

The CDR3 reads CASSPTGEGVSPLHF. CDR3 DNA sequence: TGCGCCAGCTCCCCTACAGGAGAAGGTGTTTCACCCCTCCACTTT. The rearrangement uses TRBV5-1 and TRBJ1-6; maybe TRBD1 (5 bases). This CDR3 contains 15 residues. CDR1 and CDR2 (germline): SGHRS, YFSETQ. V was shortened by 7 bases and J by 9 bases, with 20 bases between the two germline ends.

This clone has just a few counts. The CDR3 here is CASSQDPPGLGQPQHF. Written as DNA, the CDR3 is TGTGCCAGCAGCCAAGATCCCCCAGGGTTAGGGCAGCCCCAGCATTTT. The V and J genes are TRBV4-2 and TRBJ1-5; D may be TRBD1 (5 bases). The CDR3 totals 16 residues. V was cut by 0 bases and J by 7 bases, with 16 bases left in between. Germline V gene lookup returns CDR1 LGHNA and CDR2 YNFKEQ.

J is TRBJ2-1 and V is TRBV28, with TRBD2 as a possible D gene (5 bases). V gave up 7 bases and J gave up 6 bases, with 19 bases separating them. The CDR3 extends over 15 amino acids. Germline CDR1 is MDHEN and CDR2 is SYDVKM. The chain's CDR3 is CASTTIDPSSNEQFF. The CDR3 DNA reads as TGTGCCAGCACCACAATCGATCCTAGCTCCAATGAGCAGTTCTTC.

The J gene is TRBJ1-3, the V gene TRBV11-2; no clear D. This CDR3 region has 16 residues. CDR1 and CDR2 (germline): SGHAT, FQNNGV. Trimming shortened V by 5 bases and J by 0 bases, and 14 bases separated the two germline ends. The CDR3 protein is CASSRSSGSSGNTIYF. The CDR3 DNA is TGTGCCAGCAGCCGTTCGTCGGGGAGCTCTGGAAACACCATATATTTT.

V usage is TRBV3-1 (or the pseudogene TRBV3-2) and J usage is TRBJ2-1; 13 bases are a match to TRBD2. J gave up 4 bases and V 4 bases, and 4 bases lay outside the gene matches. Germline loops: CDR1 LGHDT, CDR2 YNNKEL (reference sequence). CDR3 length: 16 residues. CDR3 residues: CASSPPTSGGYNEQFF. Here the CDR3 DNA reads TGTGCCAGCAGCCCCCCGACTAGCGGGGGGTACAATGAGCAGTTCTTC.

The chain combines TRBV6-4 with TRBJ2-7; no definite D call. The CDR3 covers 14 residues. Germline loops: CDR1 MRHNA, CDR2 SNTAGT. V was clipped by 2 bases and J by 3 bases, with 11 bases between them. CDR3 sequence reads: CASSDGSAFYEQYF. The CDR3 DNA reads TGTGCCAGCAGTGACGGTAGTGCCTTCTACGAGCAGTACTTC.

The chain combines TRBV6-1 with TRBJ1-5; TRBD1 is a possible D gene (6 bases). The germline V gene encodes CDR1 MNHNS and CDR2 SASEGT. This CDR3 comprises 16 residues. V dropped 0 bases and J dropped 3 bases, with 12 bases sitting between them. This CDR3 is CASSEAMTGYNQPQHF. DNA of the CDR3: TGTGCCAGCAGTGAAGCAATGACAGGATACAATCAGCCCCAGCATTTT.